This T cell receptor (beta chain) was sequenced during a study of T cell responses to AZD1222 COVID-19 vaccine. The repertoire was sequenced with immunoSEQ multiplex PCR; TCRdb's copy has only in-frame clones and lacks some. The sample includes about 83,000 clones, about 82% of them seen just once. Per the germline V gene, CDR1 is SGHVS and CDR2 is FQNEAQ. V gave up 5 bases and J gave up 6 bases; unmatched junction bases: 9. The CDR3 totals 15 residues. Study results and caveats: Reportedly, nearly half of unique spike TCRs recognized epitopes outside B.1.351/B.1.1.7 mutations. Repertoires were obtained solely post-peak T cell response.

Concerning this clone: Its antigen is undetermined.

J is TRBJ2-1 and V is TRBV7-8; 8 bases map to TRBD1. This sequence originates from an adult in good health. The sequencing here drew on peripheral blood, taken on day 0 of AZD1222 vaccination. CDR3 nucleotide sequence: TGTGCCAGCAGCCCCAGGGACAGGAGAACCAATGAGCAGTTCTTC. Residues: CASSPRDRRTNEQFF.